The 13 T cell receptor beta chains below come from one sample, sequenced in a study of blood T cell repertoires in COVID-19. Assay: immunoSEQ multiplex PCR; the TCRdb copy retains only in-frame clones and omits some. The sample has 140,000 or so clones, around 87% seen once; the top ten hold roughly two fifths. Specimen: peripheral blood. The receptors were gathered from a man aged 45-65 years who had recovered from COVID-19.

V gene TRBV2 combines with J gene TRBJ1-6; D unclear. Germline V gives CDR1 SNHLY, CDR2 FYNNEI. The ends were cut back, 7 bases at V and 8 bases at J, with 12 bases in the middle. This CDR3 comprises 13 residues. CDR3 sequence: CASIGNWDSPLHF. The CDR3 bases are TGTGCCAGCATCGGGAATTGGGATTCACCCCTCCACTTT.

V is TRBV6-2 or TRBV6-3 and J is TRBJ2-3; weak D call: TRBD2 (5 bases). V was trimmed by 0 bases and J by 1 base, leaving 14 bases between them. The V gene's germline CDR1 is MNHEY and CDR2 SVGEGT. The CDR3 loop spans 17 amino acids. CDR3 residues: CASSYSGLMRGTDTQYF. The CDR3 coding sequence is TGTGCCAGCAGTTACTCTGGCCTGATGAGGGGCACAGATACGCAGTATTTT.

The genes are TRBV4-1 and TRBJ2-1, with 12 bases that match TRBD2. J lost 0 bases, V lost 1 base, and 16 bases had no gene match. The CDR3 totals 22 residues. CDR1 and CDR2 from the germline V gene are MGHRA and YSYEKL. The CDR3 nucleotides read TGCGCCAGCAGCCAAGTATCGGCTAGCGGGGGGGCTGTTGCAAGCTCCTACAATGAGCAGTTCTTC. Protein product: CASSQVSASGGAVASSYNEQFF.

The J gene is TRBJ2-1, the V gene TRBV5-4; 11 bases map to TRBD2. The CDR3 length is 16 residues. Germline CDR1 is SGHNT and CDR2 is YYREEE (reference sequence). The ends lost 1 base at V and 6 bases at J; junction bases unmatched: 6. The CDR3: CASSLPRLAGGNEQFF. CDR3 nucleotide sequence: TGTGCCAGCAGCTTGCCGCGGCTAGCGGGGGGCAATGAGCAGTTCTTC. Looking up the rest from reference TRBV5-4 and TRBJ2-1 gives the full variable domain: ETGVTQSPTHLIKTRGQQVTLRCSSQSGHNTVSWYQQALGQGPQFIFQYYREEENGRGNFPPRFSGLQFPNYSSELNVNALELDDSALYLCASSLPRLAGGNEQFFGPGTRLTVL.

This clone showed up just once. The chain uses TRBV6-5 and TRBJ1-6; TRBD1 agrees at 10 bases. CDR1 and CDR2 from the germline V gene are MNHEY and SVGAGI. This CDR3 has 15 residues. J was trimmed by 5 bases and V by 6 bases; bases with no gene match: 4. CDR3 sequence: CASSDRGLNNSPLHF. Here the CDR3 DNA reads TGTGCCAGCAGCGACAGGGGGCTCAATAATTCACCCCTCCACTTT.

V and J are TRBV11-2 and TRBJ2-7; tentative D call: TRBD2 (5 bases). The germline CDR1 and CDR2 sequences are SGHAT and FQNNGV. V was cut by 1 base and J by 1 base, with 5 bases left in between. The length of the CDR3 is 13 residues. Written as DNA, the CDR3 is TGTGCCAGCAGCTTAGGGGAGTCCTACGAGCAGTACTTC. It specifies CASSLGESYEQYF.

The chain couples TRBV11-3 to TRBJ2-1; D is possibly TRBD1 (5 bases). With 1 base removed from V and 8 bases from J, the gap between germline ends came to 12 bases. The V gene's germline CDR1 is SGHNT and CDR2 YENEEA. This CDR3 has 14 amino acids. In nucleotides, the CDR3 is TGTGCCAGCAGCTTAGTAGGGGCTTTCGATGAGCAGTTCTTC. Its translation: CASSLVGAFDEQFF.

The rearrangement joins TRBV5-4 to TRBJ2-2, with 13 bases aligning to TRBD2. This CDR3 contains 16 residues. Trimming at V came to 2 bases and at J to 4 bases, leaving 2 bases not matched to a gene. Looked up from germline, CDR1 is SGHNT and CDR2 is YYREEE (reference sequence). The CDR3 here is CASSLGLAGVTGELFF. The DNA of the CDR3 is TGTGCCAGCAGCTTAGGACTAGCGGGGGTCACCGGGGAGCTGTTTTTT.

The CDR3 here is CASNPTGGEYEQYF. CDR3 DNA sequence: TGCGCCAGCAACCCGACAGGGGGCGAGTACGAGCAGTACTTC. The chain uses TRBV5-1 and TRBJ2-7; 10 bases are a match to TRBD1. After removal of 6 bases from V and 4 bases from J, the junction contained 7 bases not matched to a gene. The CDR3 length is 14 residues. From germline, CDR1 is SGHRS and CDR2 YFSETQ.

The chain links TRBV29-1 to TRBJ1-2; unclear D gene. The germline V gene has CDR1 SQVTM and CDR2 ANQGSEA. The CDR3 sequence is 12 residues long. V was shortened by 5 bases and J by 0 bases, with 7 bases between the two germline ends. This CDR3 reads CSVYNTNYGYTF. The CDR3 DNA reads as TGCAGCGTTTACAACACTAACTATGGCTACACCTTC. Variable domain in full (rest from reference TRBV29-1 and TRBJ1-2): SAVISQKPSRDICQRGTSLTIQCQVDSQVTMMFWYRQQPGQSLTLIATANQGSEATYESGFVIDKFPISRPNLTFSTLTVSNMSPEDSSIYLCSVYNTNYGYTFGSGTRLTVV.

This CDR3 reads CSVEDRAGNTIYF. CDR3 nucleotides: TGCAGCGTTGAAGACAGGGCTGGAAACACCATATATTTT. This chain joins TRBV29-1 and TRBJ1-3, with a weak D call TRBD1 (5 bases). This CDR3 contains 13 residues. Trimming pared 0 bases from V and 2 bases from J, leaving 5 bases between. Germline V gene sequence: CDR1 SQVTM, CDR2 ANQGSEA.

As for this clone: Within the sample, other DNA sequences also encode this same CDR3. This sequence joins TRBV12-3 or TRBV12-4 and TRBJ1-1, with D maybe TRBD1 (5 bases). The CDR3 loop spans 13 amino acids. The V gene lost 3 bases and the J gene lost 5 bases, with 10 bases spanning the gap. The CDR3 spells CASSFNQGTEAFF. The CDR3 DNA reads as TGTGCCAGCAGTTTTAACCAGGGAACTGAAGCTTTCTTT.

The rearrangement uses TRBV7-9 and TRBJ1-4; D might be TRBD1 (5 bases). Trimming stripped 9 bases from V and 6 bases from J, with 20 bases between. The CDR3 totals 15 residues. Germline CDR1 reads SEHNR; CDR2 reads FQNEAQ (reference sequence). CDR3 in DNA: TGTGCCAGTACCCTTTCAGGGATCGCGGATGAAAAACTGTTTTTT. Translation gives CASTLSGIADEKLFF.